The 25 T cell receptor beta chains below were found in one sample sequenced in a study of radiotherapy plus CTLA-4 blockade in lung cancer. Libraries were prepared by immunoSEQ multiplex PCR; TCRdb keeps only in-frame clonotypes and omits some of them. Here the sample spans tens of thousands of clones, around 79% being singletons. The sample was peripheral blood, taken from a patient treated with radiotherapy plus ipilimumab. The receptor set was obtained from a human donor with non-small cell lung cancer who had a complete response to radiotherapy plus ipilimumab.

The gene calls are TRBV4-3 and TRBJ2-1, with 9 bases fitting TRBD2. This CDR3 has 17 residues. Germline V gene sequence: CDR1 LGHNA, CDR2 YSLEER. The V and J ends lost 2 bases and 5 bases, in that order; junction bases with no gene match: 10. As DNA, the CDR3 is TGCGCCAGCAGCCAATATTTAAGCGGGAGGCCAAACAATGAGCAGTTCTTC. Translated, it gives CASSQYLSGRPNNEQFF.

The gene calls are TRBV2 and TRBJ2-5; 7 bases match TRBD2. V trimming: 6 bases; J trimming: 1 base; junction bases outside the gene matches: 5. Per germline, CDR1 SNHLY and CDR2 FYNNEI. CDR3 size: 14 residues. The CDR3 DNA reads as TGTGCCAGCAGAGGGGAGGGCCTCCAAGAGACCCAGTACTTC. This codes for CASRGEGLQETQYF.

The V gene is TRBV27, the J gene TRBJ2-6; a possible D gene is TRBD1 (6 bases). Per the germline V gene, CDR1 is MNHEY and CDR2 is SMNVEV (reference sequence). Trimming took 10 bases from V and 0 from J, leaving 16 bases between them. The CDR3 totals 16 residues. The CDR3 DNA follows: TGTGCCACCGCGAAAGGGGACACCTCTGGGGCCAACGTCCTGACTTTC. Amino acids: CATAKGDTSGANVLTF.

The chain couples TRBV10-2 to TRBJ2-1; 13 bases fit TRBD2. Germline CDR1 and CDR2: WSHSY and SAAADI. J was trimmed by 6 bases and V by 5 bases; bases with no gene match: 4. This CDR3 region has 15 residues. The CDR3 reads CASSRTSGRRNEQFF. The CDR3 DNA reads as TGCGCCAGCAGTCGGACTAGCGGGAGACGCAATGAGCAGTTCTTC.

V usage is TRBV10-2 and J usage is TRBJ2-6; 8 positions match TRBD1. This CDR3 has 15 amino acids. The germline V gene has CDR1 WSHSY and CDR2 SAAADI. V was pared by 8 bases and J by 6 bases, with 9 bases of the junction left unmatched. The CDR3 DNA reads TGCGCCAGCGGCCGGGACAGGTCTAAGGCCAACGTCCTGACTTTC. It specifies CASGRDRSKANVLTF.

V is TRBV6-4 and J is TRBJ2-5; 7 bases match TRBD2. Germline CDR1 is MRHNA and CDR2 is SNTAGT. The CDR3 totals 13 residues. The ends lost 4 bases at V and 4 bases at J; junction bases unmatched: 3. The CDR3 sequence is CASSGGEGETQYF. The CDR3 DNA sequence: TGTGCCAGCAGTGGCGGGGAGGGAGAGACCCAGTACTTC.

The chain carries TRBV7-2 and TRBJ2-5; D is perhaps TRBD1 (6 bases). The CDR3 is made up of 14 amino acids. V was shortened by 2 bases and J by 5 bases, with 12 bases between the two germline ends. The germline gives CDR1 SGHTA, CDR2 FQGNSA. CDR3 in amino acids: CASSLRGGGETQYF. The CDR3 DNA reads TGTGCCAGCAGCTTACGAGGGGGTGGGGAGACCCAGTACTTC.

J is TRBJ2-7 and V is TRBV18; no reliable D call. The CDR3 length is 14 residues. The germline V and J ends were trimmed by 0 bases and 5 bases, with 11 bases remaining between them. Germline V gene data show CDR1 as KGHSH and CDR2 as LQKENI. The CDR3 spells CASSPPRSSHEQYV. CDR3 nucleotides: TGTGCCAGCTCACCACCGAGGAGTTCCCACGAGCAGTACGTC.

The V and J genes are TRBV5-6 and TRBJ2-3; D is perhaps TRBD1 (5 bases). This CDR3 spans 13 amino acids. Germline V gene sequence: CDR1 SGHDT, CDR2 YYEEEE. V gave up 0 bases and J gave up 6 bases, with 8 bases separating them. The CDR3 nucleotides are TGTGCCAGCAGCTTGGGCAGGGCGGATACGCAGTATTTT. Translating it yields CASSLGRADTQYF.

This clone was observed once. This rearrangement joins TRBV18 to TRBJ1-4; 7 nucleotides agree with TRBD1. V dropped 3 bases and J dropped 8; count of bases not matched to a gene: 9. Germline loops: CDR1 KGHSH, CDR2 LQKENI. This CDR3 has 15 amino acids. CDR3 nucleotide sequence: TGTGCCAGCTCACCCGGTTGGCAGGGGGACGAAAAACTGTTTTTT. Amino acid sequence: CASSPGWQGDEKLFF.

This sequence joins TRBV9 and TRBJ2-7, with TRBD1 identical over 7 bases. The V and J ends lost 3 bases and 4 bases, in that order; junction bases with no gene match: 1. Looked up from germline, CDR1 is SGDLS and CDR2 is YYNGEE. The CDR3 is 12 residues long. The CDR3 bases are TGTGCCAGCAGCGGGGACAGTTACGAGCAGTACTTC. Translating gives CASSGDSYEQYF.

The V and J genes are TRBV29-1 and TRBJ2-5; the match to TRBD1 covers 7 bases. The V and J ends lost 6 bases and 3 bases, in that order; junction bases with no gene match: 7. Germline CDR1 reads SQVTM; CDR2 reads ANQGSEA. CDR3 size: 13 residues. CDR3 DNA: TGCAGCGTCGACAGGGCGATAAAAGAGACCCAGTACTTC. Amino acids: CSVDRAIKETQYF.

For the CDR3, the DNA is TGTGCCAGTAGGCGTTACTCAACCTACAATGAGCAGTTCTTC. Residues: CASRRYSTYNEQFF. The V and J genes are TRBV19 and TRBJ2-1; no reliable D call. This CDR3 is built from 14 residues. From germline, CDR1 is LNHDA and CDR2 SQIVND (reference sequence). V was clipped by 6 bases and J by 2 bases, with 11 bases between them.

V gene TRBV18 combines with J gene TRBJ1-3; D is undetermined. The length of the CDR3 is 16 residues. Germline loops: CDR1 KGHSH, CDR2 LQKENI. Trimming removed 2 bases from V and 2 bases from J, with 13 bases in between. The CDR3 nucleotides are TGTGCCAGCTCACCAGCGGGCAGCCGTGCTGGAAACACCATATATTTT. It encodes CASSPAGSRAGNTIYF.

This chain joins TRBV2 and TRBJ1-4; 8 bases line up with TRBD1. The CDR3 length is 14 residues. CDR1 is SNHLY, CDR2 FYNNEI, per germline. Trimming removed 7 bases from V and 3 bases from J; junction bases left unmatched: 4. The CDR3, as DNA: TGTGCCAGCATACAGGGGGGAGCTAATGAAAAACTGTTTTTT. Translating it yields CASIQGGANEKLFF.

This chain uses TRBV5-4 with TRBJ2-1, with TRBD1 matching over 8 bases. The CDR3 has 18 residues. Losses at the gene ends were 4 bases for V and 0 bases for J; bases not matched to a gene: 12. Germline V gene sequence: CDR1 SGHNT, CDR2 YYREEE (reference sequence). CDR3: CASSNLRTGRSSYNEQFF. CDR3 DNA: TGTGCCAGCAGCAACCTACGGACAGGGAGAAGCTCCTACAATGAGCAGTTCTTC.

The CDR3 DNA sequence: TGTGCCAGCAGCCCCGGGATCCGGATGGATGCTTTCTTT. Protein: CASSPGIRMDAFF. The chain recombines TRBV6-6 with TRBJ1-1; D gene uncertain. The CDR3 contains 13 residues. V lost 6 bases and J 11 bases, leaving 19 bases between the germline ends. Germline V gene lookup returns CDR1 MNHNY and CDR2 SVGAGI (reference sequence).

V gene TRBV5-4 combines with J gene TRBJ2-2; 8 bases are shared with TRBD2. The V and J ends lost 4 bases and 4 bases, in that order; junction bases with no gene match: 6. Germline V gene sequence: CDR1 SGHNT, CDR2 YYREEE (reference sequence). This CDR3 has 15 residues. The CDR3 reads CASSKRESGTGELFF. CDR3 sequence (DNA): TGTGCCAGCAGCAAGCGGGAGTCGGGCACCGGGGAGCTGTTTTTT.

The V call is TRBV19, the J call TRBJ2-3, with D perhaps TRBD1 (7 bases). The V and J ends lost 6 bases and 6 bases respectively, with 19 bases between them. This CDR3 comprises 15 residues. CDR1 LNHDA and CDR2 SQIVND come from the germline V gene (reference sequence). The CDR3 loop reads CASRAGQLYFDTQYF. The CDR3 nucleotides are TGTGCCAGTAGGGCGGGACAGCTTTATTTTGATACGCAGTATTTT. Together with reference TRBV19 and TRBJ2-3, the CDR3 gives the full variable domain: DGGITQSPKYLFRKEGQNVTLSCEQNLNHDAMYWYRQDPGQGLRLIYYSQIVNDFQKGDIAEGYSVSREKKESFPLTVTSAQKNPTAFYLCASRAGQLYFDTQYFGPGTRLTVL.

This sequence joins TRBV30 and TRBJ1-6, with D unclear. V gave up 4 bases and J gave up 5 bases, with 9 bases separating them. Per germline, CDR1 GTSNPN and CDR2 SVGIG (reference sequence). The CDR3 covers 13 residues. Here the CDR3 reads CAWTPQDNSPLHF. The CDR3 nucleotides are TGTGCCTGGACTCCGCAGGATAATTCACCCCTCCACTTT. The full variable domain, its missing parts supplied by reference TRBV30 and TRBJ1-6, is SQTIHQWPATLVQPVGSPLSLECTVEGTSNPNLYWYRQAAGRGLQLLFYSVGIGQISSEVPQNLSASRPQDRQFILSSKKLLLSDSGFYLCAWTPQDNSPLHFGNGTRLTVT.

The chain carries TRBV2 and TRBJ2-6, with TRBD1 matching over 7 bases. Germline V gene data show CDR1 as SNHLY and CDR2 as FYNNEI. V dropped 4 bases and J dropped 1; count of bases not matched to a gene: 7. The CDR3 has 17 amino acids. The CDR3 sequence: CASSGTTGLSGANVLTF. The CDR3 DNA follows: TGTGCCAGCAGTGGGACGACAGGGCTATCTGGGGCCAACGTCCTGACTTTC.

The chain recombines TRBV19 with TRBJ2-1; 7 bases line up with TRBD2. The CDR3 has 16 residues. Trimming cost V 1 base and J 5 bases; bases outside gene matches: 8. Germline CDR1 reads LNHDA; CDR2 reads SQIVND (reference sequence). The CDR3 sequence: CASSIVRSGMNNEQFF. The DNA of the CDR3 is TGTGCCAGTAGTATAGTCCGGAGCGGGATGAACAATGAGCAGTTCTTC. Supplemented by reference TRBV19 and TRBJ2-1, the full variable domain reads DGGITQSPKYLFRKEGQNVTLSCEQNLNHDAMYWYRQDPGQGLRLIYYSQIVNDFQKGDIAEGYSVSREKKESFPLTVTSAQKNPTAFYLCASSIVRSGMNNEQFFGPGTRLTVL.

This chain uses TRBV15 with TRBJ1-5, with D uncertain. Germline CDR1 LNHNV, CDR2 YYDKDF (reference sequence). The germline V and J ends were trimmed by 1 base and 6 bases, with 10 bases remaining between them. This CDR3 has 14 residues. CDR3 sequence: CATSRVGSGQPQHF. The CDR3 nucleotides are TGTGCCACCAGCAGAGTCGGGTCTGGTCAGCCCCAGCATTTT.

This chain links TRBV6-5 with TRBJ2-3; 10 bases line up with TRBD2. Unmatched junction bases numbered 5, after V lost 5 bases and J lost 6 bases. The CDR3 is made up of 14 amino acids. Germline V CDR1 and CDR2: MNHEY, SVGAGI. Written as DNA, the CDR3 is TGTGCCAGCAGTAACGGACTAGCGGTGGATACGCAGTATTTT. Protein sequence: CASSNGLAVDTQYF.

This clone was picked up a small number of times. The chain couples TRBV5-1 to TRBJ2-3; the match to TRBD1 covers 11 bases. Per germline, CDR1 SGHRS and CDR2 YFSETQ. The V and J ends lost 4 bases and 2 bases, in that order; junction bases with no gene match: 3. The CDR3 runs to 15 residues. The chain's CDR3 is CASSNGQGATDTQYF. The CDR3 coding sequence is TGCGCCAGCAGCAACGGACAGGGGGCCACAGATACGCAGTATTTT.